This T cell receptor (beta chain) was sequenced for a study of shared clonotypes between healthy human individuals. This CDR3 is built from 15 residues. The germline V and J ends were trimmed by 3 bases and 1 base, with 11 bases remaining between them. Germline V lookup: CDR1 MGHDK, CDR2 SYGVNS. Clones were sequenced by immunoSEQ multiplex PCR, and TCRdb holds only the in-frame ones, with some missing. In the table there are about 680,000 clones, 72% of which are singletons. Overall study results and limits: Limitation of the genetic and exposure-history diversity represented came from the few donors.

Worth noting for this clone: Its antigen is not identified.

The specimen was memory CD4+ T cells sorted from blood. The sample's subset: CD45RA-negative fraction. The receptor was isolated from a young woman in good health. This chain connects TRBV25-1 to TRBJ2-3; tentative D call: TRBD2 (5 bases). CDR3: CASSDQAERTDTQYF. CDR3 coding DNA: TGTGCCAGCAGTGATCAAGCGGAGCGCACAGATACGCAGTATTTT.